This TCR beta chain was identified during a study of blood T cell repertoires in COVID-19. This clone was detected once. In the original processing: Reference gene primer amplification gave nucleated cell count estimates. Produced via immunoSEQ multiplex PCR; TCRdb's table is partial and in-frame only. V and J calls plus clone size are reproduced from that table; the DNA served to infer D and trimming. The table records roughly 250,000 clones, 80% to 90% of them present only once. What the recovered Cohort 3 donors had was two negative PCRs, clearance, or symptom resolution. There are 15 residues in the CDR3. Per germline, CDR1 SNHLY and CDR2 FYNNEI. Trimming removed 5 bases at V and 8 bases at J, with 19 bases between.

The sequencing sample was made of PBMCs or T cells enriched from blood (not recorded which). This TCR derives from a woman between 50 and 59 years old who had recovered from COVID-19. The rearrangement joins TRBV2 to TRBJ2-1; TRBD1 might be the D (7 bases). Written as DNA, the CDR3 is TGTGCCAGCAGTAGGGGGGACAGTGGGCGGGATGAGCAGTTCTTC. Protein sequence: CASSRGDSGRDEQFF.